This T cell receptor beta chain was sequenced in a study of cytomegalovirus exposure and HLA in healthy donors. General study results and limits: Immune exposure information comprised only CMV serostatus. Many donors carried some public TCRs, although rarity characterized most TCR sequences. There were several of the most significant clusters that appeared linked to common viral pathogens in a later analysis.

A remark on this clone: The antigen is not known. This sample includes further DNA sequences coding for the same CDR3.

This CDR3 has 14 amino acids. From germline, CDR1 is SGHRS and CDR2 YFSETQ. V lost 0 bases and J lost 5, with 9 bases in between. In the PCR, 60 Vbeta and 13 Jbeta primers were used. TCRdb keeps only in-frame clones here, not all; method: immunoSEQ multiplex PCR. The sample contains 190,000 or so clones, roughly 80% of which appear only once. The TCR sequence derives from a woman aged 50 to 60 in good health and CMV-seropositive. Sequenced material: PBMCs. This rearrangement joins TRBV5-1 to TRBJ2-1; D gene unclear. CDR3 amino acids: CASSLGLAHNEQFF. The DNA for the CDR3 is TGCGCCAGCAGCTTGGGTCTGGCCCACAATGAGCAGTTCTTC.